This entry is about one TCR beta chain. Its antigen is currently unknown. Every patient had relapsed following autologous stem cell transplantation, and cohorts differed in brentuximab vedotin exposure. Deletions cut 0 bases from V and 2 bases from J, with 10 bases between. The germline gives CDR1 ENHRY, CDR2 SYGVKD. The CDR3 runs to 15 residues. The data belong to a study of PD-1 blockade in classical Hodgkin lymphoma. Points from the study as a whole: With respect to the repertoire differences, their causes, possibly disease activity or prior therapy, remain undefined.

Using immunoSEQ multiplex PCR, the repertoire was profiled, and TCRdb retains in-frame clones only, with some absent. The sample lists 40,000 to 60,000 clones; around two thirds were seen once. This chain joins TRBV10-3 and TRBJ1-2; D remains ambiguous. This TCR came from a human donor with classical Hodgkin lymphoma. Source: peripheral blood mononuclear cells (PBMCs), taken before the second cycle of nivolumab. The CDR3 DNA sequence: TGTGCCATCAGTGAGTCAGGGCCGCTGAACTATGGCTACACCTTC. It specifies CAISESGPLNYGYTF.